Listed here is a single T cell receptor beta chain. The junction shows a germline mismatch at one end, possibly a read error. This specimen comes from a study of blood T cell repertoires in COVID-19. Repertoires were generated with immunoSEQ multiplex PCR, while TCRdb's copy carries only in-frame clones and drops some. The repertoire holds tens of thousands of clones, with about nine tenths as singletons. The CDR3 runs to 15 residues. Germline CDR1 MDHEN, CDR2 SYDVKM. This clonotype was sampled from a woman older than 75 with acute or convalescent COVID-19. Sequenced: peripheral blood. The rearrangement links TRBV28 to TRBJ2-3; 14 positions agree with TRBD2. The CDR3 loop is CANSLPGLAGDTQYF. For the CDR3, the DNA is TGTGCCAACAGTTTACCGGGACTAGCGGGAGACACGCAGTATTTT. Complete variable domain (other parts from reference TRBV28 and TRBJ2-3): DVKVTQSSRYLVKRTGEKVFLECVQDMDHENMFWYRQDPGLGLRLIYFSYDVKMKEKGDIPEGYSVSREKKERFSLILESASTNQTSMYLCANSLPGLAGDTQYFGPGTRLTVL.